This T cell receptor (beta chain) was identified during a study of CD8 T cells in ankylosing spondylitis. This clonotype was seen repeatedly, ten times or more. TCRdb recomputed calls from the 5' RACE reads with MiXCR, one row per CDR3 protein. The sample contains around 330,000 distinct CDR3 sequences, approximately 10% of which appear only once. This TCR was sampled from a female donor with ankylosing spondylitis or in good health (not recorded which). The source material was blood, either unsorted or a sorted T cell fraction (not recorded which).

CDR3 sequence reads: CASGGTQYF. CDR3 sequence (DNA): TGTGCCAGCGGGGGTACGCAGTATTTT. This sequence joins TRBV28 and TRBJ2-3; D might be TRBD1 or TRBD2, each matching 5 bases. CDR3 length: 9 residues. Germline V gene lookup returns CDR1 MDHEN and CDR2 SYDVKM. With 8 bases removed from V and 8 bases from J, the gap between germline ends came to 5 bases.